This entry lists 25 T cell receptor beta chains sequenced from one sample in a study of blood T cell repertoires in COVID-19 (dated by TCRdb to 2019 to 2021). Library preparation was by the immunoSEQ multiplex PCR assay. Entries here come from immuneACCESS through TCRdb and include only in-frame sequences with V and J called. Some clones fail to appear in such tables; in the studies checked, an unresolved V gene covers under half of the shortfall, and the cause of the remainder is unknown. The sample table holds more than 350,000 clones, of which 88% were seen once. The ten largest account for less than 1.5% of the sample. The specimen sequenced was PBMCs or T cells enriched from blood (not recorded which). The receptors shown here come from a woman aged 18-30 years who had been exposed to COVID-19.

V usage is TRBV19 and J usage is TRBJ1-2; unclear D gene. The V end was cut by 0 bases, the J end by 2 bases, with 13 bases between. The CDR3 loop spans 16 amino acids. Germline CDR1 reads LNHDA; CDR2 reads SQIVND (reference sequence). DNA for the CDR3: TGTGCCAGTAGTATAGACCCACAGAGTCCCAACTATGGCTACACCTTC. Translation gives CASSIDPQSPNYGYTF.

The chain uses TRBV2 and TRBJ1-2; TRBD1 matches at 7 bases. Germline loops: CDR1 SNHLY, CDR2 FYNNEI. CDR3 length equals 18 residues. The junction had 23 bases not matched to a gene; V was cut back by 6 bases and J by 7 bases. The CDR3 loop is CASSGWIPRTGVPGGYTF. The CDR3 DNA reads as TGTGCCAGCAGCGGATGGATCCCCAGAACAGGGGTTCCCGGTGGCTACACCTTC.

This chain uses TRBV20-1 with TRBJ2-1, with D perhaps TRBD2 (5 bases). From germline, CDR1 is DFQATT and CDR2 SNEGSKA (reference sequence). The CDR3 is made up of 14 amino acids. Trimming shortened V by 3 bases and J by 4 bases, and 13 bases separated the two germline ends. The CDR3: CSASRGQHYNEQFF. CDR3 sequence (DNA): TGCAGTGCTAGTCGAGGGCAACATTACAATGAGCAGTTCTTC.

The V call is TRBV4-1, the J call TRBJ1-3; a possible D gene is TRBD1 (5 bases). The length of the CDR3 is 17 residues. Per the germline V gene, CDR1 is MGHRA and CDR2 is YSYEKL. The ends were cut back, 2 bases at V and 2 bases at J, with 16 bases in the middle. The CDR3 DNA is TGCGCCAGCAGCCAAATCCCCACCCGGGGGGCTGGAAACACCATATATTTT. As protein: CASSQIPTRGAGNTIYF.

The rearrangement joins TRBV7-3 to TRBJ2-5, with a tentative D call TRBD1 (6 bases). Trimming stripped 3 bases from V and 0 bases from J, with 8 bases between. The length of the CDR3 is 14 residues. The germline CDR1 and CDR2 sequences are SGHTA and FQGTGA. The CDR3 nucleotides read TGTGCCAGCAGCTTTGGGGGCTACCAAGAGACCCAGTACTTC. Protein: CASSFGGYQETQYF.

This clone was seen a handful of times. The chain couples TRBV27 to TRBJ2-1, with D unresolved. CDR1 is MNHEY and CDR2 is SMNVEV in the germline V gene (reference sequence). This CDR3 comprises 14 residues. V lost 6 bases, J lost 4 bases, and 13 bases lay in between. CDR3 DNA sequence: TGTGCCAGCAGGGCGGCAGAAAGTTACAATGAGCAGTTCTTC. It yields the protein CASRAAESYNEQFF.

The gene calls are TRBV4-1 and TRBJ1-2; the match to TRBD1 covers 7 bases. The V and J ends lost 1 base and 4 bases, in that order; junction bases with no gene match: 3. Germline V lookup: CDR1 MGHRA, CDR2 YSYEKL. This CDR3 is 14 amino acids long. CDR3 DNA sequence: TGCGCCAGCAGCCAAGGGACAGGCCTCTATGGCTACACCTTC. Its translation: CASSQGTGLYGYTF.

This clone occurred once. This chain joins TRBV6-5 and TRBJ2-1; 8 bases map to TRBD1. Germline loops: CDR1 MNHEY, CDR2 SVGAGI. J gave up 2 bases and V 6 bases, and 3 bases lay outside the gene matches. The CDR3 runs 14 residues. This CDR3 reads CASSPTGAYNEQFF. The DNA of the CDR3 is TGTGCCAGCAGCCCGACAGGGGCCTACAATGAGCAGTTCTTC.

This clone appeared once. The V and J genes are TRBV28 and TRBJ1-1, with D perhaps TRBD1 (5 bases). The V gene's germline CDR1 is MDHEN and CDR2 SYDVKM. The CDR3 consists of 14 residues. Trimming pared 8 bases from V and 1 base from J, leaving 14 bases between. The CDR3 here is CASLTGGGNTEAFF. The CDR3 DNA is TGTGCCAGCCTCACTGGGGGGGGGAACACTGAAGCTTTCTTT.

The gene calls are TRBV19 and TRBJ1-1; D is possibly TRBD1 (5 bases). There are 15 residues in the CDR3. The germline CDR1 and CDR2 sequences are LNHDA and SQIVND (reference sequence). Trimming left V 8 bases short and J 4 bases short, with 20 bases between. CDR3 sequence (DNA): TGTGCCAGTTTCTTAGGGGCGGCCGTGGTCACTGAAGCTTTCTTT. Translating it yields CASFLGAAVVTEAFF.

The gene calls are TRBV4-2 and TRBJ2-2, with D uncertain. The germline gives CDR1 LGHNA, CDR2 YNFKEQ. The CDR3 has 14 residues. Trimming pared 5 bases from V and 1 base from J, leaving 8 bases between. The CDR3 spells CASSDGGNTGELFF. The CDR3 DNA reads as TGTGCCAGCAGCGACGGCGGGAACACCGGGGAGCTGTTTTTT.

This sequence joins TRBV5-1 and TRBJ2-5, with 7 bases aligning to TRBD1. CDR1 is SGHRS, CDR2 YFSETQ, per germline. The length of the CDR3 is 15 residues. V dropped 4 bases and J dropped 5; count of bases not matched to a gene: 11. The CDR3 DNA reads as TGCGCCAGCAGCCAGACAGGGATTAGTTCGGAGACCCAGTACTTC. It encodes CASSQTGISSETQYF.

This chain joins TRBV6-2 or TRBV6-3 and TRBJ1-6; possibly TRBD1 for D (5 bases). The CDR3 contains 17 residues. Trimming took off 6 bases at V and 3 bases at J, with 18 bases between the two ends. Germline CDR1 reads MNHEY; CDR2 reads SVGEGT. The CDR3: CASSPAIPGGYNSPLHF. CDR3 coding DNA: TGTGCCAGCAGCCCAGCGATACCCGGGGGCTATAATTCACCCCTCCACTTT.

The rearrangement uses TRBV7-6 and TRBJ2-7, with 11 bases matching TRBD2. The V and J ends lost 2 bases and 2 bases, in that order; junction bases with no gene match: 5. The CDR3 has 16 residues. Germline V gives CDR1 SGHVS, CDR2 FNYEAQ. CDR3 nucleotides: TGTGCCAGCAGCTTAAATAGCGGGAGGGGAGCCTACGAGCAGTACTTC. Translated, it gives CASSLNSGRGAYEQYF.

This chain links TRBV28 with TRBJ2-5, with 7 bases identical to TRBD1. Germline V lookup: CDR1 MDHEN, CDR2 SYDVKM. The CDR3 length is 14 residues. After removal of 6 bases from V and 1 base from J, the junction contained 5 bases not matched to a gene. CDR3 DNA: TGTGCCAGCAGCCACAGGGGACCCCAAGAGACCCAGTACTTC. It translates to CASSHRGPQETQYF.

J is TRBJ1-1 and V is TRBV4-1; 8 nucleotides line up with TRBD1. The CDR3 spans 17 residues. V dropped 1 base and J dropped 0; count of bases not matched to a gene: 7. Germline V gene data show CDR1 as MGHRA and CDR2 as YSYEKL. CDR3 DNA sequence: TGCGCCAGCAGCCAAGGGGCAGGGGGCTGGGTGAACACTGAAGCTTTCTTT. This sequence encodes CASSQGAGGWVNTEAFF.

This CDR3 is CASSPGTPNQPQHF. The CDR3 nucleotides are TGTGCCAGCAGCCCCGGGACACCTAATCAGCCCCAGCATTTT. The V gene is TRBV5-8, the J gene TRBJ1-5, with a possible D match to TRBD1 (6 bases). The CDR3 sequence is 14 residues long. V lost 4 bases to trimming and J lost 4 bases, with 12 bases between them. Germline CDR1 and CDR2: SGHTS and YDEGEE.

This chain uses TRBV14 with TRBJ2-7, with a tentative D call TRBD2 (6 bases). The CDR3 covers 14 residues. Between the trimmed V and J ends, which lost 5 bases and 2 bases, there was a span of 13 bases. Germline V gene sequence: CDR1 SGHDN, CDR2 FVKESK. The CDR3 region is CASSCGTGAYEQYF. CDR3 sequence (DNA): TGTGCCAGCAGCTGCGGGACGGGTGCCTACGAGCAGTACTTC.

The V gene is TRBV5-1, the J gene TRBJ2-3; 11 nucleotides line up with TRBD1. The germline V gene has CDR1 SGHRS and CDR2 YFSETQ. The CDR3 runs to 15 residues. With 4 bases clipped from V and 2 bases from J, the junction kept 3 bases outside the gene matches. Here the CDR3 DNA reads TGCGCCAGCAGCCGGACAGGGGGCGACACAGATACGCAGTATTTT. Protein: CASSRTGGDTDTQYF.

This clone was recorded a few times. The chain employs TRBV28 and TRBJ1-5; D gene uncertain. The length of the CDR3 is 10 residues. In germline, CDR1 is MDHEN, CDR2 SYDVKM. V was trimmed by 5 bases and J by 9 bases, leaving 5 bases between them. CDR3 sequence: CASSRGPQHF. For the CDR3, the DNA is TGTGCCAGCAGTCGGGGGCCCCAGCATTTT.

Only a few counts were recorded for this clone. This sequence joins TRBV19 and TRBJ2-7; TRBD1 might be the D (5 bases). V shed 6 bases and J shed 0 bases, with 12 bases lying between them. CDR1 is LNHDA, CDR2 SQIVND, per germline (reference sequence). The CDR3 is 14 amino acids. As DNA, the CDR3 is TGTGCCAGTAGACAGACAGCGAGCTCCTACGAGCAGTACTTC. Protein: CASRQTASSYEQYF.

V usage is TRBV18 and J usage is TRBJ2-7, with 8 bases matching TRBD1. Trimming removed 4 bases from V and 6 bases from J; junction bases left unmatched: 5. Germline CDR1 and CDR2: KGHSH and LQKENI. The CDR3 consists of 13 residues. CDR3 nucleotide sequence: TGTGCCAGCTCACAGGACAGGGTCCTCGAGCAGTACTTC. Its protein product is CASSQDRVLEQYF.

This rearrangement joins TRBV12-3 or TRBV12-4 to TRBJ1-6; D unresolved. Trimming removed 1 base from V and 7 bases from J, with 5 bases in between. The CDR3 loop spans 13 amino acids. The CDR3 reads CASSLDGNSPLHF. In DNA, the CDR3 is TGTGCCAGCAGTTTAGACGGGAATTCACCCCTCCACTTT.

CDR3 DNA sequence: TGTGCCAGCAGTTACGGGGCTAGCGGAACTGGGGCCAACGTCCTGACTTTC. Amino acid sequence: CASSYGASGTGANVLTF. This rearrangement joins TRBV6-2 or TRBV6-3 to TRBJ2-6; 7 nucleotides line up with TRBD2. Germline V gene data show CDR1 as MNHEY and CDR2 as SVGEGT. This CDR3 has 17 residues. J lost 2 bases, V lost 2 bases, and 6 bases had no gene match.

The CDR3 loop reads CASSLGTVWKWNTEAFF. The CDR3 coding sequence is TGTGCCAGCAGCTTAGGGACAGTCTGGAAGTGGAACACTGAAGCTTTCTTT. The J gene is TRBJ1-1, the V gene TRBV7-8; D might be TRBD1 (6 bases). Germline V gene lookup returns CDR1 SGHVS and CDR2 FQNEAQ. Trimming shortened V by 1 base and J by 1 base, and 16 bases separated the two germline ends. The CDR3 covers 17 residues.